The sequence of this T cell receptor (beta chain) was determined in a study of T cells after yellow fever vaccination. TCR cDNA, made by 5'RACE template switching, carried an added universal primer site and UMIs. TCRdb redid the calling of the 5' RACE reads with MiXCR, one entry per CDR3 protein. The data show approximately 170,000 distinct CDR3 sequences, with 11% seen just once and 36% held by the top ten. V lost 1 base and J lost 5, with 11 bases in between. The CDR3 consists of 14 residues. Germline CDR1 reads SGHRS; CDR2 reads YFSETQ. This TCR was recovered from a man aged 18 to 29 who received the YFV17D yellow fever vaccine. Source: CD8+ T cells sorted from PBMCs, taken 15 days after the yellow fever booster vaccination. The chain links TRBV5-1 to TRBJ2-3; no clear D gene. CDR3: CASSLRRVGDTQYF. As DNA, the CDR3 is TGCGCCAGCAGCTTGAGAAGGGTGGGAGATACGCAGTATTTT.